The present T cell receptor (beta chain) was sequenced within a study of response to subunit inactivated influenza vaccine. Study-wide results and caveats: Authors suggested seasonal influenza vaccinations each recruit few new T cells.

TCRdb re-called the RT-PCR reads with MiXCR, one entry per CDR3 protein. The repertoire holds some 520,000 distinct CDR3 sequences, with approximately 15% as singletons. About this clonotype: Its antigen is unknown. Just one base apart from a much larger clone, this may be a read error.

The germline V gene has CDR1 MNHNY and CDR2 SVGAGI (reference sequence). CDR3 length equals 11 residues. Material: CD4+ T cells sorted from PBMCs, obtained roughly 24 months after vaccination. This receptor was taken from a man aged 50 to 69 who received an inactivated influenza vaccine. This chain connects TRBV6-6 to TRBJ2-7; D ambiguous. The CDR3 loop is CPSSYGYEQYF. The CDR3 region has the DNA TGTCCCAGCAGTTACGGCTACGAGCAGTACTTC.